These 4 T cell receptor beta chains share one sample of origin, sequenced in a study of human versus mouse CDR3 diversity and MHC coevolution. Using immunoSEQ multiplex PCR, the repertoire was profiled, and TCRdb retains in-frame clones only, with some absent. The table has more than 60,000 clones, roughly 92% seen once; the top ten hold over 0.12%. Input material: naive CD4+ T cells from blood. Subset meaning: CD45RO-negative CD62L-positive naive CD4 T cells. The receptors were gathered from a person between 25 and 69 years old in good health.

This chain connects TRBV5-1 to TRBJ2-3; tentatively, D is TRBD1 (6 bases). Germline values: CDR1 SGHRS, CDR2 YFSETQ. There are 14 residues in the CDR3. Trimming cost V 1 base and J 4 bases, with 10 bases left between them. For the CDR3, the DNA is TGCGCCAGCAGCTTGCGGCAGGGGCCAGATACGCAGTATTTT. Translation: CASSLRQGPDTQYF.

The chain links TRBV4-1 to TRBJ2-5, with 11 nucleotides matching TRBD2. Trimming took 7 bases from V and 5 from J; bases not matched to a gene: 6. The CDR3 has 14 residues. Germline V gene lookup returns CDR1 MGHRA and CDR2 YSYEKL. In DNA form, the CDR3 reads TGCGCCAGCATGAGTAGCGGGGGGGCGGAGACCCAGTACTTC. Its translation: CASMSSGGAETQYF.

Written as DNA, the CDR3 is TGCGCCAGCAGGGATATAACGAAGGGGAGGGCCGCAGATACGCAGTATTTT. This codes for CASRDITKGRAADTQYF. V gene TRBV4-1 combines with J gene TRBJ2-3; TRBD2 agrees at 7 bases. Trimming removed 6 bases from V and 4 bases from J; junction bases left unmatched: 16. This CDR3 region has 17 residues. Germline loops: CDR1 MGHRA, CDR2 YSYEKL.

This clone was recorded only once. The V gene is TRBV30, the J gene TRBJ1-6, with a weak D call TRBD1 (5 bases). The CDR3 contains 12 residues. Germline lookup yields CDR1 GTSNPN and CDR2 SVGIG (reference sequence). V dropped 2 bases and J dropped 10 bases, with 9 bases sitting between them. CDR3 sequence reads: CAWSNRHSPLHF. DNA of the CDR3: TGTGCCTGGAGTAACAGGCACTCACCCCTCCACTTT.